Listed below are T cell receptor beta chains from one sample, sequenced in a study of PD-1 blockade in classical Hodgkin lymphoma. The table came from immunoSEQ multiplex PCR; TCRdb's copy has only in-frame clones and leaves some out. The table has about 58,000 clones, 88% seen once. Specimen: peripheral blood mononuclear cells (PBMCs), collected before the second cycle of nivolumab. These receptors all come from a human donor with classical Hodgkin lymphoma. Each CDR3 is given with its conserved first and last residue. The order of the fields is V gene, clone size, J gene, D gene, CDR3 DNA, CDR3 protein. A D gene is named only where the DNA matches it firmly. Rows give clone size only sometimes, using once, few, many, or a class for an expanded clone.

V: TRBV30
size: few
J: TRBJ1-1
D: TRBD1
DNA: TGTGCCTGGAGTGCGGACAGGTACACTGAAGCTTTCTTT
CDR3: CAWSADRYTEAFF

V: TRBV6-5
size: -
J: TRBJ1-2
D: -
DNA: TGTGCCAGCAGTTACTCTGGGAGTTTGTCCCTCTATGGCTACACCTTC
CDR3: CASSYSGSLSLYGYTF

V: TRBV5-1
size: -
J: TRBJ2-3
D: -
DNA: TGCGCCAGCAGCTTGGATGGGGTAGGGGATACGCAGTATTTT
CDR3: CASSLDGVGDTQYF

V: TRBV5-6
size: -
J: TRBJ1-2
D: -
DNA: TGTGCCAGCAGCTTTTTCGGGGGGGAGGCCTATGGCTACACCTTC
CDR3: CASSFFGGEAYGYTF

V: TRBV6-5
size: -
J: TRBJ2-1
D: -
DNA: TGTGCCAGCCTCCCCCAGGGGGAGGCGGACAATGAGCAGTTCTTC
CDR3: CASLPQGEADNEQFF

V: TRBV5-1
size: -
J: TRBJ1-3
D: TRBD1
DNA: TGCGCCAGCAGCCGCGACAGGGGCGCTGGAAACACCATATATTTT
CDR3: CASSRDRGAGNTIYF

V: TRBV5-1
size: once
J: TRBJ1-1
D: -
DNA: TGCGCCAGCAGCACCCCTGGGGGGACTGAAGCTTTCTTT
CDR3: CASSTPGGTEAFF

V: TRBV6-6
size: -
J: TRBJ1-5
D: TRBD1
DNA: TGTGCCAGCAGTTCCCCCGACAGGGGACTGCAGCCCCAGCATTTT
CDR3: CASSSPDRGLQPQHF

V: TRBV29-1
size: -
J: TRBJ1-1
D: TRBD1
DNA: TGCAGCGTTGGGACAGGGGCGAACACTGAAGCTTTCTTT
CDR3: CSVGTGANTEAFF

V: TRBV11-2
size: -
J: TRBJ1-1
D: TRBD1
DNA: TGTGCCAGCAGCTTAGGTAATCTTCGGGACAGCCCGAGGGAAGCTTTCTTT
CDR3: CASSLGNLRDSPREAFF

V: TRBV14
size: -
J: TRBJ2-7
D: -
DNA: TGTGCCAGCAGCCAAGTTCGCTACGAGCAGTACTTC
CDR3: CASSQVRYEQYF

V: TRBV27
size: -
J: TRBJ2-3
D: TRBD1
DNA: TGTGCCAGCAGTCTCCGGACAGGGGGAATAGATACGCAGTATTTT
CDR3: CASSLRTGGIDTQYF

V: TRBV5-1
size: -
J: TRBJ1-4
D: TRBD1
DNA: TGCGCCAGCAGCTCCACAGGGGGCGCGGGTGAAAAACTGTTTTTT
CDR3: CASSSTGGAGEKLFF

V: TRBV5-1
size: -
J: TRBJ1-1
D: -
DNA: TGCGCCAGCAGCTTGGGCGTCGGGGGGTTTGCTGAAGCTTTCTTT
CDR3: CASSLGVGGFAEAFF

V: TRBV27
size: -
J: TRBJ1-2
D: -
DNA: TGTGCCAGCAGTCCCCTTAGGGCCCTTGGCTACACCTTC
CDR3: CASSPLRALGYTF

V: TRBV6-1
size: -
J: TRBJ1-6
D: -
DNA: TGTGCCAGCAGTGACAGTTTGACAGAAGCCAATTCACCCCTCCACTTT
CDR3: CASSDSLTEANSPLHF

V: TRBV4-2
size: -
J: TRBJ2-1
D: -
DNA: TGTGCCAGCAGCCTACTCTTTATGCTTTCCTACAATGAGCAGTTCTTC
CDR3: CASSLLFMLSYNEQFF

V: TRBV6-5
size: -
J: TRBJ2-7
D: TRBD1
DNA: TGTGCCAGCAGAAAAACAGGGGCAGACGAGCAGTACTTC
CDR3: CASRKTGADEQYF

V: TRBV2
size: -
J: TRBJ1-5
D: TRBD1
DNA: TGTGCCAGCAGCTACAGGGGGCGGATGAGCAATCAGCCCCAGCATTTT
CDR3: CASSYRGRMSNQPQHF

V: TRBV6-5
size: -
J: TRBJ1-2
D: -
DNA: TGTGCCAGCAGAGCCAACGGGGGGTATGGCTACACCTTC
CDR3: CASRANGGYGYTF

V: TRBV25-1
size: -
J: TRBJ2-7
D: -
DNA: TGTGCCAGCAGTGAAGGAGGGGAGCAGTACTTC
CDR3: CASSEGGEQYF

V: TRBV19
size: -
J: TRBJ1-2
D: -
DNA: TGTGCCAGTACCCCGGGGGCAGGGCCCAGTGGCTACACCTTC
CDR3: CASTPGAGPSGYTF

V: TRBV6-1
size: once
J: TRBJ1-5
D: -
DNA: TGTGCCAGCAGAGTCCAGAATCAGCCCCAGCATTTT
CDR3: CASRVQNQPQHF

V: TRBV4-1
size: -
J: TRBJ2-2
D: -
DNA: TGCGCCAGTCAGCCCCAGGGTAAACCCGGGGAGCTGTTTTTT
CDR3: CASQPQGKPGELFF

V: TRBV5-1
size: -
J: TRBJ1-4
D: TRBD1
DNA: TGCGCCAGCAGCCTTGGACAGGGAGACGAAAAACTGTTTTTT
CDR3: CASSLGQGDEKLFF

V: TRBV30
size: -
J: TRBJ2-3
D: TRBD2
DNA: TGTGCCTGGAGTAGGGGTTGGACTAGCGGGGAGGCAGATACGCAGTATTTT
CDR3: CAWSRGWTSGEADTQYF

V: TRBV15
size: -
J: TRBJ2-2
D: -
DNA: TGTGCCACCAGCAGAGAGAGGGGCTCGAACACCGGGGAGCTGTTTTTT
CDR3: CATSRERGSNTGELFF

V: TRBV11-2
size: once
J: TRBJ1-2
D: -
DNA: TGTGCCAGCAGCTTAGTAATCGAGACAGAAAATTCCTATGGCTACACCTTC
CDR3: CASSLVIETENSYGYTF

V: TRBV5-1
size: -
J: TRBJ2-2
D: TRBD2
DNA: TGCGCCAGTCGCAACAGGGCTAGCGGGGTGAACACCGGGGAGCTGTTTTTT
CDR3: CASRNRASGVNTGELFF

V: TRBV30
size: -
J: TRBJ2-7
D: -
DNA: TGTGCCTGGTCGACTAATTTTTACGAGCAGTACTTC
CDR3: CAWSTNFYEQYF

V: TRBV15
size: few
J: TRBJ2-7
D: TRBD1
DNA: TGTGCCACCAGCAGAGATTCGACAGGGTTTTACGAGCAGTACTTC
CDR3: CATSRDSTGFYEQYF

V: TRBV4-1
size: few
J: TRBJ1-1
D: -
DNA: TGCGCCAGCAGCCAAGCGGCAGGCTGGGGCACTGAAGCTTTCTTT
CDR3: CASSQAAGWGTEAFF

V: TRBV5-1
size: -
J: TRBJ2-3
D: TRBD1
DNA: TGCGCCAGCCAGGGCGAACAGGGGATTAGCACAGATACGCAGTATTTT
CDR3: CASQGEQGISTDTQYF

V: TRBV5-1
size: few
J: TRBJ2-7
D: -
DNA: TGCGCCAGCAGCTTGGCGGCAGGGGTGGGTTACGAGCAGTACTTC
CDR3: CASSLAAGVGYEQYF

V: TRBV19
size: -
J: TRBJ2-1
D: -
DNA: TGTGCCAGTAGTATAGCGCAGGCACGGTTCTTC
CDR3: CASSIAQARFF

V: TRBV27
size: -
J: TRBJ1-6
D: -
DNA: TGTGCCAGCACCCTGGTGGGGCCCAATTCACCCCTCCACTTT
CDR3: CASTLVGPNSPLHF

V: TRBV2
size: -
J: TRBJ1-6
D: -
DNA: TGTGCCAGCAGTGAACGGCCGGATTCACCCCTCCACTTT
CDR3: CASSERPDSPLHF

V: TRBV10-2
size: -
J: TRBJ1-3
D: -
DNA: TGCGCCAGGCCCAGGCAAAGCTCTGGAAACACCATATATTTT
CDR3: CARPRQSSGNTIYF

V: TRBV5-1
size: -
J: TRBJ2-3
D: -
DNA: TGCGCCAGCAGCCTGGACGGGACCACAGATACGCAGTATTTT
CDR3: CASSLDGTTDTQYF

V: TRBV4-1
size: -
J: TRBJ1-1
D: TRBD1
DNA: TGCGCCAGCAGCCAAGGGGATAGGGGACAGGAAGCTTTCTTT
CDR3: CASSQGDRGQEAFF

V: TRBV5-1
size: -
J: TRBJ2-2
D: TRBD2
DNA: TGCGCCAGCGCCCCGGGACTAGCGGGGGCCGGGGAGCTGTTTTTT
CDR3: CASAPGLAGAGELFF

V: TRBV5-4
size: -
J: TRBJ1-2
D: TRBD1
DNA: TGTGCCAGCAGCGGTCCGACAGGGGGCGGCAAGGCTAACTATGGCTACACCTTC
CDR3: CASSGPTGGGKANYGYTF

V: TRBV27
size: -
J: TRBJ2-3
D: -
DNA: TGTGCCAGCAGTTTCTCATGGGGGGAGGATACGCAGTATTTT
CDR3: CASSFSWGEDTQYF

V: TRBV13
size: -
J: TRBJ2-2
D: -
DNA: TGTGCCAGCAGGTTAGGGGGGGTTAACACCGGGGAGCTGTTTTTT
CDR3: CASRLGGVNTGELFF

V: TRBV23-1
size: -
J: TRBJ2-1
D: -
DNA: TGCGCCAGCCCTACGTGCTGCTTAAATGAGCAGTTCTTC
CDR3: CASPTCCLNEQFF

V: TRBV10-3
size: -
J: TRBJ2-7
D: -
DNA: TGTGCCATCAGTGTACGACAGGACTACGAGCAGTACTTC
CDR3: CAISVRQDYEQYF

V: TRBV30
size: -
J: TRBJ2-7
D: -
DNA: TGTGCCTGGATAAACAGCCGGCGGTCCTACGAGCAGTACTTC
CDR3: CAWINSRRSYEQYF

V: TRBV10-1
size: -
J: TRBJ2-5
D: -
DNA: TGCGCCAGCAGTCGTTCTCGGGGGAATGGACAAGAGACCCAGTACTTC
CDR3: CASSRSRGNGQETQYF

V: TRBV5-5
size: -
J: TRBJ1-4
D: -
DNA: TGTGCCAGCAGCTTACAGGCTAAACTGTTTTTT
CDR3: CASSLQAKLFF

V: TRBV19
size: -
J: TRBJ2-2
D: -
DNA: TGTGCCAGTAGTATAGCGGTGCGGGATTCCGGGGAGCTGTTTTTT
CDR3: CASSIAVRDSGELFF

V: TRBV5-6
size: -
J: TRBJ2-5
D: -
DNA: TGTGCCAGTGCGTTTCTGTACCAAGAGACCCAGTACTTC
CDR3: CASAFLYQETQYF